This passage covers 5 T cell receptor beta chains from one sample sequenced in a study of long-term antiretroviral therapy in people with HIV. immunoSEQ v3.0 was run at survey level. Produced via immunoSEQ multiplex PCR; TCRdb's table is partial and in-frame only. The sample holds approximately 35,000 clones, roughly 80% seen once. The input for sequencing was unsorted PBMCs, taken 2 years after starting antiretroviral therapy. These TCRs come from a woman aged 45-65 years with HIV.

This chain links TRBV19 with TRBJ2-1, with 7 bases lining up with TRBD2. Germline V gene sequence: CDR1 LNHDA, CDR2 SQIVND (reference sequence). Trimming at V came to 5 bases and at J to 4 bases, leaving 8 bases not matched to a gene. The CDR3 runs 15 residues. The chain's CDR3 is CASSESGAQYNEQFF. CDR3 nucleotide sequence: TGTGCCAGTAGTGAAAGCGGGGCCCAATACAATGAGCAGTTCTTC.

V is TRBV7-9 and J is TRBJ2-5; TRBD2 might be the D (5 bases). The V end lost 6 bases, the J end lost 2 bases, and 10 bases lay between the germline ends. The germline V gene encodes CDR1 SEHNR and CDR2 FQNEAQ (reference sequence). The CDR3 consists of 13 residues. CDR3 in amino acids: CASSSGLQETQYF. The CDR3 nucleotides are TGTGCCAGCAGTTCCGGACTTCAAGAGACCCAGTACTTC. Together with reference TRBV7-9 and TRBJ2-5, the CDR3 gives the full variable domain: DTGVSQNPRHKITKRGQNVTFRCDPISEHNRLYWYRQTLGQGPEFLTYFQNEAQLEKSRLLSDRFSAERPKGSFSTLEIQRTEQGDSAMYLCASSSGLQETQYFGPGTRLLVL.

The genes are TRBV15 and TRBJ1-6, with D unclear. V was trimmed by 4 bases and J by 0 bases, leaving 16 bases between them. The CDR3 covers 18 residues. Germline-derived CDR1 and CDR2 are LNHNV and YYDKDF (reference sequence). The CDR3 sequence is CATSTTGLPLSYNSPLHF. DNA of the CDR3: TGTGCCACCAGCACTACGGGCCTCCCTCTCTCCTATAATTCACCCCTCCACTTT.

V gene TRBV30 combines with J gene TRBJ2-2, with 7 bases identical to TRBD2. The CDR3 length is 16 residues. Trimming cost V 1 base and J 7 bases; bases outside gene matches: 12. The germline gives CDR1 GTSNPN, CDR2 SVGIG (reference sequence). The CDR3 protein is CAWSGYAAAGNGELFF. Here the CDR3 DNA reads TGTGCCTGGAGTGGATATGCGGCAGCGGGGAACGGGGAGCTGTTTTTT.

This chain connects TRBV6-6 to TRBJ2-5; D might be TRBD1 or TRBD2, each matching 5 bases. The CDR3 consists of 15 residues. V was shortened by 6 bases and J by 2 bases, with 16 bases between the two germline ends. Germline lookup yields CDR1 MNHNY and CDR2 SVGAGI (reference sequence). CDR3 nucleotide sequence: TGTGCCAGCAGCCTTCGGGACGGAATTCAAGAGACCCAGTACTTC. Translated, it gives CASSLRDGIQETQYF.